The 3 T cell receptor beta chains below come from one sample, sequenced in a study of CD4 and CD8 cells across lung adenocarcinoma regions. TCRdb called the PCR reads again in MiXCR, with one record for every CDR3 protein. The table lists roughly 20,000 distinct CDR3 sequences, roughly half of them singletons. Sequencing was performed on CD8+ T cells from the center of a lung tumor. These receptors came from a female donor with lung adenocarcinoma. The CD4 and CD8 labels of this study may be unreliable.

CDR3 sequence (DNA): TGTGCCAGCAGTCCCAACGGGGTCCAAGAGACCCAGTACTTC. As protein: CASSPNGVQETQYF. The chain has TRBV6-1 and TRBJ2-5; perhaps TRBD2 as D (5 bases). Trimming removed 5 bases from V and 1 base from J, with 11 bases in between. Germline V CDR1 and CDR2: MNHNS, SASEGT. The CDR3 is made up of 14 amino acids.

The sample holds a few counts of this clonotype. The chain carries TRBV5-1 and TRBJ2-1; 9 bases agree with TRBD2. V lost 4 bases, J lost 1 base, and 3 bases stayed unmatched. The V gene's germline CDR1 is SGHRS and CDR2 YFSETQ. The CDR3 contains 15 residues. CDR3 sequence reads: CASSPLAGSYNEQFF. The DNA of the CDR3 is TGCGCCAGCAGCCCCCTAGCGGGGTCCTACAATGAGCAGTTCTTC.

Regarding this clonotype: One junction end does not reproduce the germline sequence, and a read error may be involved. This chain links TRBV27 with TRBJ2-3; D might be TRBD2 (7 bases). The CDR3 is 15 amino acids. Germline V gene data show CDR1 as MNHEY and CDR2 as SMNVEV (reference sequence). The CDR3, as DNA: TGTGCCAGGGGGAGGGGGGCGGGAGAGTCGGATACCCAGTATTTC. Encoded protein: CARGRGAGESDTQYF.